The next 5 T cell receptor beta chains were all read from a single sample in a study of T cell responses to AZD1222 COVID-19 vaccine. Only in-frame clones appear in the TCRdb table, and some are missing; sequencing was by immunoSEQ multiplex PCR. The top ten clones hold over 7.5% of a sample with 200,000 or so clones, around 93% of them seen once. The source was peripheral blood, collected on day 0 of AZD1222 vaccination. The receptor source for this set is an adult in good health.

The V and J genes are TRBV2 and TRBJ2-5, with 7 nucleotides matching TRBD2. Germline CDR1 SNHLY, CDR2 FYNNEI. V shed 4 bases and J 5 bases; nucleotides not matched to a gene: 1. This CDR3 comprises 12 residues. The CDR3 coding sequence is TGTGCCAGCAGTGCCGGGAGGGAGACCCAGTACTTC. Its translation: CASSAGRETQYF.

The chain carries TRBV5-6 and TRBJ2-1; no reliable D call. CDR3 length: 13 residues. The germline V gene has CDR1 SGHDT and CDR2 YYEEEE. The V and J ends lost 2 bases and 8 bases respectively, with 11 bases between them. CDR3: CASSFGFADEQFF. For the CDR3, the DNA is TGTGCCAGCAGCTTCGGGTTCGCCGATGAGCAGTTCTTC.

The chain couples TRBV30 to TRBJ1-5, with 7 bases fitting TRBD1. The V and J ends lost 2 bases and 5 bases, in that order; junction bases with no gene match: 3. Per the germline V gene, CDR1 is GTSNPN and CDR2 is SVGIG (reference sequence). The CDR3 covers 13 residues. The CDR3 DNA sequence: TGTGCCTGGAGTTTGACAGGGTATCAGCCCCAGCATTTT. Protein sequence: CAWSLTGYQPQHF.

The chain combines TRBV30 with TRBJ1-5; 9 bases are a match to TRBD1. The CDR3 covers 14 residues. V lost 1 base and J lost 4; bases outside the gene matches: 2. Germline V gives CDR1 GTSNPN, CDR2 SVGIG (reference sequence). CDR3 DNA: TGTGCCTGGAGTGGGGGGACAGGGAATCAGCCCCAGCATTTT. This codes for CAWSGGTGNQPQHF.

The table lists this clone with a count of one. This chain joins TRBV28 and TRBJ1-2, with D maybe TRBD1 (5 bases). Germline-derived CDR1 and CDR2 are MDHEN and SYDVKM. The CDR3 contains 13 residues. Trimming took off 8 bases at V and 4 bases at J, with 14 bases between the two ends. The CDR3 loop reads CASLEGRAYGYTF. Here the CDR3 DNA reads TGTGCCAGCTTAGAGGGACGGGCCTATGGCTACACCTTC.